Below, one T cell receptor (beta chain) is given with its context. The antigen remains unidentified. Treatment reported: skin biopsy from PPD injection site in Mantoux-positive individual. An oligonucleotide containing a UMI was ligated to the 3' end of TCR cDNA. The data belong to a study of naive and memory T cell subsets. The CDR3 covers 15 residues. Trimming stripped 0 bases from V and 6 bases from J, with 11 bases between. From germline, CDR1 is SGHVS and CDR2 FNYEAQ. Four PCR rounds used nested alpha and beta constant region primers plus the SP2 primer. TCRdb redid the calling of the UMI-ligation and nested PCR reads with MiXCR, one entry per CDR3 protein. In the table there are 40,000 or so distinct CDR3 sequences, around 10% of which are singletons. Study-wide results and caveats: More TCRs at tuberculin sites were read as hypersensitivity T cell infiltration.

The receptor was isolated from an adult in good health. J is TRBJ1-4 and V is TRBV7-6, with TRBD1 as a possible D gene (6 bases). Here the sequenced sample was skin, taken from a tuberculin skin test site. The CDR3 bases are TGTGCCAGCAGCTTAGCCGGGGCAGGGGATGAAAAACTGTTTTTT. Translation gives CASSLAGAGDEKLFF.